This T cell receptor (beta chain) was observed in a study of cytomegalovirus exposure and HLA in healthy donors. The study's findings and limits: Across HLA loci, a later analysis found differing TCR association rates, with DRB1 most and HLA-C fewest. Later analysis identified several of the most significant clusters that appeared linked to common viral pathogens. Solely CMV serostatus was available to characterize immune exposure. A prior analysis recorded that most TCR beta V segments were productive about 90% or about 30% of the time.

CDR3 length equals 14 residues. The germline V gene has CDR1 SEHNR and CDR2 FQNEAQ (reference sequence). A note on this clone: The target antigen is unknown. An end of the junction does not agree with germline; a read error may underlie this.

Researchers ran the PCR with 60 Vbeta and 13 Jbeta primers. The table came from immunoSEQ multiplex PCR; TCRdb's copy has only in-frame clones and leaves some out. This sample yields 150,000 to 180,000 clones, of which around 79% are seen a single time; less than 8.5% belongs to the top ten. The sample comprised PBMCs. The sequence came from a young man in good health and CMV-seropositive. V and J are TRBV7-9 and TRBJ2-7; 8 bases line up with TRBD2. CDR3 DNA sequence: TGTTCCAGCAGCCGTCCGGGGGGGGCGAACGAGCAGTACTTC. Protein sequence: CSSSRPGGANEQYF.